Listed below are T cell receptor beta chains from one sample, sequenced in a study of beta chain features in type 1 diabetes. Repertoires were generated with immunoSEQ multiplex PCR, while TCRdb's copy carries only in-frame clones and drops some. The sample holds 500,000 to 650,000 clones, around 12% seen once. Sequencing input: naive CD4+ T cells from blood. The origin of the receptors is a man aged 25 to 45 with type 1 diabetes. The conserved cysteine and the conserved F or W are not part of the CDR3 here. The D gene is left open where the match is weak. For some rows the clone size is stated as once, few or many, or as a class when expanded; others skip it.

d_call v_call clone_size cdr3_aa
TRBD1 TRBV30 few AWSMGQGGPQH
. TRBV9 . ASSVSAGGNQPQH
TRBD1 TRBV18 . ASSPRGTGGTETQY
. TRBV9 . ASSVDAKWAGGYT
. TRBV11-1 . ASSTRQVIDGYT
. TRBV7-9 . ASSPRAGAATGELF
. TRBV7-9 few ASGEKLF
. TRBV5-8 few ASTILPTGRVNQPQH
TRBD1 TRBV10-3 . AISGLPGQPEQY
TRBD1 TRBV6-5 . ASSYSGQGDYEQY
TRBD1 TRBV5-6 few ASSPVDRALGEQY
TRBD1 TRBV29-1 few SVVEGARGNTIY
. TRBV5-4 few ASSKRSGETQY
TRBD1 TRBV27 . ASSLSGQGWDNEQF
. TRBV10-3 . AISESTGGKTQY
TRBD1 TRBV15 few ATSTWDRTSYEQY
. TRBV19 . ASSATFSGANVLT
. TRBV2 . ASSDRRTNEKLF
. TRBV7-3 few ASSAALGEVHEQY
TRBD2 TRBV27 . ASSKFASGSRNEQF
. TRBV19 . ASSIGTVNTEAF
. TRBV4-2 . ASSQGRGSTDTQY
. TRBV7-2 . ASSSTLRVYSNQPQH
. TRBV28 few ASSLGGAVDEQY
. TRBV27 few ASSSPPGGWGTEAF
. TRBV5-1 . ASSPADRPSDGYT
TRBD1 TRBV4-3 . ASSPGGPNTEAF
. TRBV30 few AWRNSYNSPLH
. TRBV5-1 . ASKEEPDNEQF
TRBD2 TRBV25-1 few ASSPIAGGLAKNIQY
TRBD1 TRBV6-5 few ASSPQGVPTYEQY
. TRBV9 . ASSRTTDRPDSGANVLT
TRBD2 TRBV7-2 . ASSFSGGTAVFEQY
TRBD1 TRBV9 few ASSPIGQVSYGYT
TRBD1 TRBV6-5 . ASSYGQGAYGYT
TRBD2 TRBV27 . ASNSRGGLGETQY
TRBD1 TRBV10-3 . AISLDRGNEQF
TRBD1 TRBV5-4 few ASSPGGQGTGELF
. TRBV7-2 . ASTRPLKDETQY
. TRBV29-1 few SASPNFSGNTIY
. TRBV6-5 . ASSYEERYNEQF
TRBD1 TRBV4-3 . ASSQSPGTGNNEQY
TRBD2 TRBV7-2 . ASSLVGGGPSYEQY
. TRBV7-2 many ASSLLAWGDSYNEQF
TRBD1 TRBV2 few ASKGTGQELTGELF
. TRBV4-3 . ASSQDLGRNYGYT